This T cell receptor (beta chain) was sequenced for a study of breast tumors, draining lymph nodes, adjacent tissues. There are many counts of this clonotype. TCRdb itself ran the multiplex PCR reads through MiXCR, one entry per CDR3 protein. The table records about 270,000 distinct CDR3 sequences, 30% of them present only once. The V and J ends lost 3 bases and 4 bases respectively, with 10 bases between them. This CDR3 is built from 13 residues. CDR1 and CDR2 (germline): SGHAT, FQNNGV. The lymph nodes were axillary draining lymph nodes from breast cancer patients. The sequencing input was axillary lymph node tissue. This receptor was taken from a female donor with breast cancer. Some clones in this sample may be carry-over from other donors' samples. The chain employs TRBV11-2 and TRBJ2-7; D may match TRBD1 or TRBD2 (5 bases each). This chain's CDR3 is CASSLGVVYEQYF. In nucleotides, the CDR3 is TGTGCCAGCAGCTTGGGGGTTGTTTACGAGCAGTACTTC.